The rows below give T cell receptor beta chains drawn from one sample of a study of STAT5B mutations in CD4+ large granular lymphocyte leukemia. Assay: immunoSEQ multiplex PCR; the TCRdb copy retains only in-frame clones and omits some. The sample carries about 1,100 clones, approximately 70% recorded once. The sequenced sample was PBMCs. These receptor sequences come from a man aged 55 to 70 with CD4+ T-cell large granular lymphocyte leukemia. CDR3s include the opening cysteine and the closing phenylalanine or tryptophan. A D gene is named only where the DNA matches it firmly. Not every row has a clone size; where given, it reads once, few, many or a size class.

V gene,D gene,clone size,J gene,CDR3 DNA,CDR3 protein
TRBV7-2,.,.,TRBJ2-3,TGTGCCAGCAGCTTCCAATTCCTGCAAGATACGCAGTATTTT,CASSFQFLQDTQYF
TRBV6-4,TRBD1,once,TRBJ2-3,TGTGCCAGCAGTGGACAGGGAGCCACAGATACGCAGTATTTT,CASSGQGATDTQYF
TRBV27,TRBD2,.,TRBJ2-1,TGTGCCAGCAGTTGGGGGGGGGATTACAATGAGCAGTTCTTC,CASSWGGDYNEQFF
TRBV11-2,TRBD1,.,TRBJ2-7,TGTGCCAGCAGCTTGGGCCAGGGGGACCCTACTGGGCAGTACTTC,CASSLGQGDPTGQYF
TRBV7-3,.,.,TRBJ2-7,TGTGCCAGCAGCCTCGGACTAAGCTCCTACGAGCAGTACTTC,CASSLGLSSYEQYF
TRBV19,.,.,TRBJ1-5,TGTGCCAGTAGTATAGGCACCGCTAGCAATCAGCCCCAGCATTTT,CASSIGTASNQPQHF
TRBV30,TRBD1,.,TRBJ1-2,TGTGCCTGGAGTGTACTATCCAGGGGGACTTCTTTC,CAWSVLSRGTSF
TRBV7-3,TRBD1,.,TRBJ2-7,TGTGCCAGCAGCCGGGACAGGGGCTACGAGCAGTACTTC,CASSRDRGYEQYF
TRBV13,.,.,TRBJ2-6,TGTGCCAGCAGCCAAGAAGGGCGGTACTCTGGGGCCAACGTCCTGACTTTC,CASSQEGRYSGANVLTF
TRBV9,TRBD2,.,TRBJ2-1,TGTGCCAGCAGCACGGGACTACCCTACAATGAGCAGTTCTTC,CASSTGLPYNEQFF
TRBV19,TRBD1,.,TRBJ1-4,TGTGCCAGTAGTATGTGGACAGGCGCTAATGAAAAACTGTTTTTT,CASSMWTGANEKLFF
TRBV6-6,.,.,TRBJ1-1,TGTGCCAGCAGACACGACGGGAACACTGAAGCTTTCTTT,CASRHDGNTEAFF
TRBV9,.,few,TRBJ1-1,TGTGCCAGCAGCGTAGCTGGGACGAAGAACACTGAAGCTTTCTTT,CASSVAGTKNTEAFF
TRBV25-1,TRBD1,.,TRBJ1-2,TGTGCCAGCAGTGGGGGGACAGGCCTCTATGGCTACACCTTC,CASSGGTGLYGYTF
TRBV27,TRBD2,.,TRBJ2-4,TGTGCCAGCAGTCGGGGACTAGGCCTAGCCAAAAACATTCAGTACTTC,CASSRGLGLAKNIQYF
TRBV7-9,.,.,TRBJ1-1,TGTGCCAGCAGCTTCCAGGAGAACACTGAAGCTTTCTTT,CASSFQENTEAFF
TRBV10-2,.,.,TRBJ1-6,TGCGCCAGCAGTGAGACAGGCGCCGGGAGAGGATCACCCCTCCACTTT,CASSETGAGRGSPLHF
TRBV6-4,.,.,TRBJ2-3,TGTGCCAGCAGTTCGGACGGCTCTAGCACAGATACGCAGTATTTT,CASSSDGSSTDTQYF
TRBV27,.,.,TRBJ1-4,TGTGCCAGCACGGGTGTACAGGCTAATGAAAAACTGTTTTTT,CASTGVQANEKLFF
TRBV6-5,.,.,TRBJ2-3,TGTGCCAGCAGTTACTTCGGCGGTAGCACAGATACGCAGTATTTT,CASSYFGGSTDTQYF
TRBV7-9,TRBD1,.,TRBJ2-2,TGTGCCAGCAGGCAGGGGGCACGTAGCGGGGAGCTGTTTTTT,CASRQGARSGELFF
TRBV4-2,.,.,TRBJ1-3,TGTGCCAGCAGCATCCAGGGAAGGGGAGCGTTAGGAAACACCATATATTTT,CASSIQGRGALGNTIYF
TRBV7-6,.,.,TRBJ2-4,TGTGCCAGCAGCCCATCGGCGTATGGGACGAGGGTCATTCAGTACTTC,CASSPSAYGTRVIQYF
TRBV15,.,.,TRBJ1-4,TGTGCCACCAGCGTACACAGGGTAGGGAGAGAAAAACTGTTTTTT,CATSVHRVGREKLFF
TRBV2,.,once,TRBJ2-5,TGTGCCAGCGAGGGACCTCCGGGGGCTAAAAGGGCACAAGAGACCCAGTACTTC,CASEGPPGAKRAQETQYF
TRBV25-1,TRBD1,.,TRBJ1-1,TGTGCCAGCAGCCGACAGGGTTACACTGAAGCTTTCTTT,CASSRQGYTEAFF
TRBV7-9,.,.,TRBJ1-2,TGTGCCAGCAGCTCTAACTATGGCTACACCTTC,CASSSNYGYTF
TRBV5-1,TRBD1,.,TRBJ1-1,TGCGCCAGCAGCCTGGGAATAAGGGGGCCTGGAGAAACTGAAGCTTTCTTT,CASSLGIRGPGETEAFF
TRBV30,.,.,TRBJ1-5,TGTGCCTGGAGTATAGGGTATCAGCCCCAGCATTTT,CAWSIGYQPQHF
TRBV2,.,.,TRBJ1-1,TGTGCCAGCAGTGTTGGTGAAGCTTTCTTT,CASSVGEAFF
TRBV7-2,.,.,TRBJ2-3,TGTGCCAGCAGCTCCCCTGAAAGCCGGGGTACGACAGATACGCAGTATTTT,CASSSPESRGTTDTQYF
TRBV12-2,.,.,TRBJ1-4,TGTGCAAGTCGCTTTGGGACAGGTGTTGAAAAACTGTTTTTT,CASRFGTGVEKLFF
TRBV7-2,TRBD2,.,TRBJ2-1,TGTGCCAGCACCGCGGGGGAGCTAATCTACAATGAGCAGTTCTTC,CASTAGELIYNEQFF
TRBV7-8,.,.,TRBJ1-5,TGTGCCAGCAGCACCGGGACATCAGTCAGCAATCAGCCCCAGCATTTT,CASSTGTSVSNQPQHF
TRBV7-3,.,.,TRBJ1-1,TGTGCCAGCAGCTTCGAGGTGAACACTGAAGCTTTCTTT,CASSFEVNTEAFF
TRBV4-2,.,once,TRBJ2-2,TGTGCCAGCAGCCAATATGGCCTGAACACCGGGGAGCTGTTTTTT,CASSQYGLNTGELFF
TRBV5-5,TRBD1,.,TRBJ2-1,TGTGCCAGCAGCTTGGCCATAGGGACAGGGTTCTACAATGAGCAGTTCTTC,CASSLAIGTGFYNEQFF
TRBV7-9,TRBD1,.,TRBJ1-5,TGTGCCAGCAGTTCCGGGACAGGGGGCAATCAGCCCCAGCATTTT,CASSSGTGGNQPQHF
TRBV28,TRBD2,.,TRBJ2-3,TGTGCCAGCAGTTTCGGGTCGGGGGGGAGCACAGATACGCAGTATTTT,CASSFGSGGSTDTQYF
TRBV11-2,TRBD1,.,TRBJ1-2,TGTGCCAGCAGCTTATTAGGACAGGGGGACTACACCTTC,CASSLLGQGDYTF
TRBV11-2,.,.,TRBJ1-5,TGTGCCAGCAGCGACCCAGGGGGCAATCAGCCCCAGCATTTT,CASSDPGGNQPQHF